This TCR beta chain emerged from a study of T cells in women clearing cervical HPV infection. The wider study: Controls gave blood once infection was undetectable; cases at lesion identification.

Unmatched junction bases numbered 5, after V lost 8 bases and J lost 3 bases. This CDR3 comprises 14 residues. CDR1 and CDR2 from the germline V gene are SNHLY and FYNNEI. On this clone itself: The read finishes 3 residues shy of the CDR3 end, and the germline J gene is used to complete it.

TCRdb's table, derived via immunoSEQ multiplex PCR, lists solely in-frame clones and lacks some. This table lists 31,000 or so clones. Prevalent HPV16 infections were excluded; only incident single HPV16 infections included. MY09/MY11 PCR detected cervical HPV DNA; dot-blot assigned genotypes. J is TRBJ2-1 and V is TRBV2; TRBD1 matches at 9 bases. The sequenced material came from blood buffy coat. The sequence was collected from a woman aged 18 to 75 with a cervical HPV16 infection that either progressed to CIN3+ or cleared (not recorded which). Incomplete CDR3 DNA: TGTGCCAGCGACGGACAGGGGAGCTACAATGAG. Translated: CASDGQGSYNE. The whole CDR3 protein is CASDGQGSYNEQFF.